The clone carrying this T cell receptor (beta chain) occurred a few times. Its target is not known. This CDR3 region has 16 residues. The ends were cut back, 0 bases at V and 0 bases at J, with 9 bases in the middle. Looked up from germline, CDR1 is MNHEY and CDR2 is SVGAGI. The PCR contained 60 Vbeta and 13 Jbeta primers. The method was immunoSEQ multiplex PCR; TCRdb's version includes in-frame clones alone and lacks a portion of them. In the table there are around 260,000 clones, roughly 80% of which are singletons. This record belongs to a study of cytomegalovirus exposure and HLA in healthy donors. Study-wide context: Earlier work reported roughly 120 million unique TCR beta sequences from about 200 million T cells. The study's findings and limits: Later work showed greater clonal expansion in HLA-associated TCR beta chains than in equally common others. Three chains linked to CMV were shown in vitro to be specific for CMV antigens.

Sample: PBMCs. The V and J genes are TRBV6-5 and TRBJ1-3; D call uncertain. The receptor was isolated from a girl aged 2 to 10 in good health and CMV-seronegative. As DNA, the CDR3 is TGTGCCAGCAGTTACTCACTCTCGGGCTCTGGAAACACCATATATTTT. Translated, it gives CASSYSLSGSGNTIYF.